This T cell receptor beta chain emerged from a study of PD-1 blockade in classical Hodgkin lymphoma. Study-wide results and caveats: Complete responders' baseline diversity resembled that of newly diagnosed patients. By C4D1 there was a significant rise in CD4+ TCR diversity but not in CD8+ TCR diversity.

TCRdb's copy holds only in-frame clones and misses some; the assay was immunoSEQ multiplex PCR. The sample has some 28,000 clones; approximately 80% are singletons. The CDR3 has 14 amino acids. Germline assignment: CDR1 MNHEY and CDR2 SMNVEV (reference sequence). Trimming removed 5 bases from V and 4 bases from J, with 14 bases in between. The time point here: cycle 4 day 1 (C4D1), after 6 weeks of nivolumab. Brentuximab vedotin exposure varied among the patients, all of whom had relapsed after autologous stem cell transplantation. Of note for this clone: Its target is not known.

This rearrangement joins TRBV27 to TRBJ1-1; TRBD1 might be the D (6 bases). This TCR was sampled from a human donor with classical Hodgkin lymphoma. This specimen was peripheral blood mononuclear cells (PBMCs), taken before the fourth cycle of nivolumab. The CDR3 nucleotides are TGTGCCAGCAGTCGCCGGGACACGGGCACTGAAGCTTTCTTT. Its protein product is CASSRRDTGTEAFF.